Presented here are 26 T cell receptor beta chains from one specimen sequenced in a study of blood T cell repertoires in COVID-19. TCRdb keeps only in-frame clones here, not all; method: immunoSEQ multiplex PCR. The sample contains some 200,000 clones, around 82% of which appear only once. The material sequenced was peripheral blood. The receptors here all came from a woman in her 70s with acute or convalescent COVID-19.

The chain joins TRBV3-1 (or the pseudogene TRBV3-2) to TRBJ2-7; 9 positions agree with TRBD2. The CDR3 is made up of 19 amino acids. Germline CDR1 and CDR2: LGHDT and YNNKEL (reference sequence). Trimming removed 0 bases from V and 0 bases from J; junction bases left unmatched: 12. Here the CDR3 reads CASSQDGPSGAPSSYEQYF. For the CDR3, the DNA is TGTGCCAGCAGCCAAGATGGCCCTAGCGGGGCCCCTAGCTCCTACGAGCAGTACTTC.

This chain links TRBV4-1 with TRBJ1-4; D perhaps matches TRBD1 (6 bases). The CDR3 extends over 16 amino acids. Trimming shortened V by 0 bases and J by 4 bases, and 12 bases separated the two germline ends. The germline CDR1 and CDR2 sequences are MGHRA and YSYEKL. CDR3 sequence: CASSQDRGALNEKLFF. For the CDR3, the DNA is TGCGCCAGCAGCCAAGATCGGGGGGCCCTTAATGAAAAACTGTTTTTT.

V is TRBV5-1 and J is TRBJ1-1, with D possibly being TRBD1 (6 bases). Trimming stripped 4 bases from V and 6 bases from J, with 19 bases between. The CDR3 spans 15 residues. CDR1 is SGHRS and CDR2 is YFSETQ in the germline V gene. CDR3 DNA sequence: TGCGCCAGCAGCGGACCACCGGGGGCGGGGGCTGAAGCTTTCTTT. Translation gives CASSGPPGAGAEAFF.

The V gene is TRBV19, the J gene TRBJ1-6; D is perhaps TRBD1 (5 bases). Germline lookup yields CDR1 LNHDA and CDR2 SQIVND (reference sequence). Trimming removed 7 bases from V and 0 bases from J, with 10 bases in between. The CDR3 has 15 residues. The DNA of the CDR3 is TGTGCCAGTATGGACACGAGCTCCTATAATTCACCCCTCCACTTT. This encodes CASMDTSSYNSPLHF.

This rearrangement joins TRBV19 to TRBJ2-1, with TRBD1 matching 10 bases. The ends lost 2 bases at V and 2 bases at J; junction bases unmatched: 3. The CDR3 has 16 residues. From germline, CDR1 is LNHDA and CDR2 SQIVND (reference sequence). The DNA for the CDR3 is TGTGCCAGTAGTATAAAGACAGGGGGCGCCTACAATGAGCAGTTCTTC. This sequence encodes CASSIKTGGAYNEQFF.

This clone was seen once. The V call is TRBV29-1, the J call TRBJ1-1; a weak D match, TRBD1 (5 bases). CDR1 is SQVTM and CDR2 is ANQGSEA in the germline V gene. The CDR3 totals 13 residues. The V end was cut by 3 bases, the J end by 5 bases, with 13 bases between. As DNA, the CDR3 is TGCAGCGTTGATAACCAGGGAGGGACTGAAGCTTTCTTT. Its protein is CSVDNQGGTEAFF.

The genes are TRBV7-8 and TRBJ2-7, with 8 bases aligning to TRBD1. CDR1 and CDR2 (germline): SGHVS, FQNEAQ. The CDR3 is 14 amino acids. The junction had 5 bases not matched to a gene; V was cut back by 3 bases and J by 4 bases. CDR3 amino acids: CASSLTGAAYEQYF. In DNA form, the CDR3 reads TGTGCCAGCAGCTTGACAGGGGCTGCGTACGAGCAGTACTTC.

V gene TRBV3-1 (or the pseudogene TRBV3-2) combines with J gene TRBJ2-3; a weak D match, TRBD2 (5 bases). Germline V CDR1 and CDR2: LGHDT, YNNKEL (reference sequence). The CDR3 is 16 residues long. V lost 0 bases and J lost 0, with 10 bases in between. In DNA, the CDR3 is TGTGCCAGCAGCCAAGAAGGACTCACCAGCACAGATACGCAGTATTTT. This encodes CASSQEGLTSTDTQYF.

This clone was recorded only once. The V and J genes are TRBV19 and TRBJ1-2; D might be TRBD1 (5 bases). Deletions cut 2 bases from V and 2 bases from J, with 12 bases between. Germline V gene lookup returns CDR1 LNHDA and CDR2 SQIVND (reference sequence). CDR3 length: 15 residues. The CDR3 DNA follows: TGTGCCAGTAGTATATACCAGGGTGACAACTATGGCTACACCTTC. It encodes CASSIYQGDNYGYTF.

The V and J genes are TRBV12-3 or TRBV12-4 and TRBJ1-1; D uncertain. V shed 7 bases and J shed 7 bases, with 16 bases lying between them. The CDR3 length is 13 residues. The CDR3 bases are TGTGCCAGCACTCGACATCACCTGGATGAAGCTTTCTTT. Translation gives CASTRHHLDEAFF.

The genes are TRBV28 and TRBJ1-2; 8 positions match TRBD1. This CDR3 contains 13 residues. V shed 6 bases and J 8 bases; nucleotides not matched to a gene: 8. The germline CDR1 and CDR2 sequences are MDHEN and SYDVKM. The CDR3 DNA sequence: TGTGCCAGCAGAGAGCAGGGGGCGGAGGGCTACACCTTC. It is translated as CASREQGAEGYTF.

The genes are TRBV18 and TRBJ2-7; 13 bases match TRBD2. The J segment lost 2 bases and the V segment lost 5 bases, leaving 6 bases of the junction unmatched. The length of the CDR3 is 16 residues. Germline V gene lookup returns CDR1 KGHSH and CDR2 LQKENI. The CDR3 nucleotides read TGTGCCAGCTCATCCGGGACTAGCGGGACCGCCTACGAGCAGTACTTC. This translates into CASSSGTSGTAYEQYF.

The CDR3 DNA reads TGTGCCAGCAGCTCACACCGGGGACAGGGACCCTACGAGCAGTACTTC. Translating gives CASSSHRGQGPYEQYF. The chain has TRBV11-2 and TRBJ2-7; 9 bases fit TRBD1. This CDR3 spans 16 amino acids. CDR1 is SGHAT, CDR2 FQNNGV, per germline. Trimming removed 4 bases from V and 2 bases from J; junction bases left unmatched: 9.

This clone was observed a handful of times. This chain connects TRBV5-6 to TRBJ1-2, with D possibly matching TRBD1 (6 bases). CDR3 size: 11 residues. The V and J ends lost 4 bases and 8 bases respectively, with 9 bases between them. CDR1 and CDR2 from the germline V gene are SGHDT and YYEEEE. The CDR3: CASSAGEGYTF. The CDR3 DNA sequence: TGTGCCAGCAGCGCAGGGGAGGGCTACACCTTC.

This rearrangement joins TRBV7-9 to TRBJ2-3; no clear D gene. The germline V gene encodes CDR1 SEHNR and CDR2 FQNEAQ (reference sequence). Trimming took off 0 bases at V and 2 bases at J, with 3 bases between the two ends. The CDR3 is 13 residues long. CDR3: CASSLALTDTQYF. The CDR3 bases are TGTGCCAGCAGCTTAGCCCTCACAGATACGCAGTATTTT.

The table lists this clone with a few counts. The V and J genes are TRBV28 and TRBJ2-7; D ambiguous. Germline V gene lookup returns CDR1 MDHEN and CDR2 SYDVKM. This CDR3 has 15 amino acids. The germline V and J ends were trimmed by 1 base and 4 bases, with 14 bases remaining between them. The CDR3 DNA reads as TGTGCCAGCAGTTTATCCCTGCTCTCGGGTTACGAGCAGTACTTC. Protein sequence: CASSLSLLSGYEQYF.

The chain links TRBV28 to TRBJ2-3; D unclear. The germline V gene encodes CDR1 MDHEN and CDR2 SYDVKM. Trimming left V 6 bases short and J 0 bases short, with 22 bases between. This CDR3 is 18 amino acids long. The CDR3 nucleotides are TGTGCCAGCAGCCCCTACCTTTTGGCGGCGCCTAGCACAGATACGCAGTATTTT. Translating it yields CASSPYLLAAPSTDTQYF.

This clone has just a few counts. V usage is TRBV27 and J usage is TRBJ2-1; D is ambiguous. The length of the CDR3 is 12 residues. Germline V CDR1 and CDR2: MNHEY, SMNVEV (reference sequence). V lost 5 bases and J lost 8, with 10 bases in between. CDR3 in amino acids: CASSTLSYEQFF. The DNA of the CDR3 is TGTGCCAGCAGTACTTTAAGTTATGAGCAGTTCTTC.

This clone turned up a few times. The rearrangement uses TRBV10-3 and TRBJ1-2; 12 nucleotides match TRBD1. V trimming: 10 bases; J trimming: 5 bases; junction bases outside the gene matches: 8. Germline V gene lookup returns CDR1 ENHRY and CDR2 SYGVKD. The CDR3 length is 14 residues. CDR3 in amino acids: CASEPGQGAYGYTF. The CDR3 nucleotides read TGTGCCAGCGAGCCGGGACAGGGGGCATATGGCTACACCTTC.

The V call is TRBV28, the J call TRBJ1-3; TRBD1 aligns across 9 bases. From germline, CDR1 is MDHEN and CDR2 SYDVKM. CDR3 length: 17 amino acids. Trimming at V came to 6 bases and at J to 4 bases, leaving 13 bases not matched to a gene. CDR3 protein: CASRGPQGALGGNTIYF. The CDR3 nucleotides are TGTGCCAGCAGGGGCCCACAGGGGGCGCTGGGGGGAAACACCATATATTTT.

V and J are TRBV28 and TRBJ2-5; TRBD2 is a possible D gene (6 bases). The CDR3 sequence is 16 residues long. V lost 6 bases and J 2 bases, leaving 19 bases between the germline ends. Germline V gives CDR1 MDHEN, CDR2 SYDVKM. CDR3 in amino acids: CASRPPPGRGQETQYF. The CDR3 nucleotides are TGTGCCAGCAGACCTCCTCCAGGACGGGGGCAAGAGACCCAGTACTTC.

The J gene is TRBJ2-6, the V gene TRBV5-1, with TRBD2 matching over 9 bases. Germline lookup yields CDR1 SGHRS and CDR2 YFSETQ. The V segment lost 4 bases and the J segment 0 bases; nucleotides outside the gene matches: 20. This CDR3 has 22 residues. As DNA, the CDR3 is TGCGCCAGCAGCCCGCGTCAAAGGCGGGGACTAGCTGGAAACTCTGGGGCCAACGTCCTGACTTTC. Protein product: CASSPRQRRGLAGNSGANVLTF.

The J gene is TRBJ1-5, the V gene TRBV28; 11 positions match TRBD1. Germline-derived CDR1 and CDR2 are MDHEN and SYDVKM. The J segment lost 3 bases and the V segment lost 4 bases, leaving 5 bases of the junction unmatched. The CDR3 covers 16 residues. The CDR3 region is CASSYRDRGNNQPQHF. In nucleotides, the CDR3 is TGTGCCAGCAGTTACCGGGACAGGGGGAACAATCAGCCCCAGCATTTT.

The rearrangement links TRBV12-3 or TRBV12-4 to TRBJ1-5; no clear D gene. Trimming cost V 4 bases and J 9 bases, with 7 bases left between them. This CDR3 has 11 residues. CDR3 DNA sequence: TGTGCCAGCAGTTACGGTCTGCCCCAGCATTTT. This translates into CASSYGLPQHF.

The chain carries TRBV7-9 and TRBJ2-1; 7 bases fit TRBD1. The V segment lost 3 bases and the J segment 0 bases; nucleotides outside the gene matches: 8. The V gene's germline CDR1 is SEHNR and CDR2 FQNEAQ (reference sequence). CDR3 length: 17 residues. CDR3 region: CASSLPRAGGSYNEQFF. CDR3 coding DNA: TGTGCCAGCAGCTTGCCCAGGGCAGGGGGCTCCTACAATGAGCAGTTCTTC.

In DNA, the CDR3 is TGTGCCAGCAGCCCACACCCGGACAGTTACGAGCAGTACTTC. Amino acids: CASSPHPDSYEQYF. The J gene is TRBJ2-7, the V gene TRBV9; possible D gene TRBD1, 6 bases. The V gene lost 4 bases and the J gene lost 4 bases, with 15 bases spanning the gap. Germline loops: CDR1 SGDLS, CDR2 YYNGEE. The CDR3 extends over 14 amino acids. Filled out from reference TRBV9 and TRBJ2-7, the complete variable domain reads DSGVTQTPKHLITATGQRVTLRCSPRSGDLSVYWYQQSLDQGLQFLIQYYNGEERAKGNILERFSAQQFPDLHSELNLSSLELGDSALYFCASSPHPDSYEQYFGPGTRLTVT.